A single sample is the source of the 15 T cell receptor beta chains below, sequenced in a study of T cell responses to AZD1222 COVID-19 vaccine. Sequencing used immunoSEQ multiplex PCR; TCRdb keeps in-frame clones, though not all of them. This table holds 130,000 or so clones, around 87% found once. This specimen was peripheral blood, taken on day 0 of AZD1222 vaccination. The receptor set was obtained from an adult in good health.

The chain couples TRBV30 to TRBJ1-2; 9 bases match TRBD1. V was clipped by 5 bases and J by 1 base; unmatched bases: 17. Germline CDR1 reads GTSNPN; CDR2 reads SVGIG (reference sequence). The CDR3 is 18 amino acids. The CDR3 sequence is CAWSPKNRGLQDNYGYTF. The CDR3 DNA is TGTGCCTGGTCCCCCAAGAACAGGGGGCTACAGGATAACTATGGCTACACCTTC.

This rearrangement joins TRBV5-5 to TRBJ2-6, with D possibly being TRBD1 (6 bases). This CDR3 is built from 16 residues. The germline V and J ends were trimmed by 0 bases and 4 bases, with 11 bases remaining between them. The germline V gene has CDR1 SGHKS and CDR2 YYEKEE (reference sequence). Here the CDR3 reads CASSLEFGQGANVLTF. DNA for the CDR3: TGTGCCAGCAGCTTGGAGTTCGGACAGGGGGCCAACGTCCTGACTTTC. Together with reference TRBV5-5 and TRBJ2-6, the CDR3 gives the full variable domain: DAGVTQSPTHLIKTRGQQVTLRCSPISGHKSVSWYQQVLGQGPQFIFQYYEKEERGRGNFPDRFSARQFPNYSSELNVNALLLGDSALYLCASSLEFGQGANVLTFGAGSRLTVL.

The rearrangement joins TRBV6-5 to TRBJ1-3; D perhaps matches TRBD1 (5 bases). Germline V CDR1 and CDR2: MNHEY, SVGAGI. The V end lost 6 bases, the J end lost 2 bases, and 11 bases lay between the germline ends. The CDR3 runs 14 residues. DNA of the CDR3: TGTGCCAGCAGCCTTGGGGGGACTGGAAACACCATATATTTT. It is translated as CASSLGGTGNTIYF.

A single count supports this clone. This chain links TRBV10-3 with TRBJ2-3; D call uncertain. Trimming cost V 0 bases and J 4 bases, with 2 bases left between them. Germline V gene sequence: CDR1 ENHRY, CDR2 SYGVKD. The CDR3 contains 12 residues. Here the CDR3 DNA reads TGTGCCATCAGTGAGTCCGCAGATACGCAGTATTTT. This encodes CAISESADTQYF.

The CDR3 reads CAGRVSYEQYF. CDR3 sequence (DNA): TGTGCTGGAAGGGTTTCCTACGAGCAGTACTTC. The chain links TRBV30 to TRBJ2-7; D gene uncertain. Germline lookup yields CDR1 GTSNPN and CDR2 SVGIG (reference sequence). This CDR3 region has 11 residues.

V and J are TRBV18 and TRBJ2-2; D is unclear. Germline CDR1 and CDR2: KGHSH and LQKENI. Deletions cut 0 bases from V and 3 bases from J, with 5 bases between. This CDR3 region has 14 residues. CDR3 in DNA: TGTGCCAGCTCACCACCGCCGGACACCGGGGAGCTGTTTTTT. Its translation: CASSPPPDTGELFF.

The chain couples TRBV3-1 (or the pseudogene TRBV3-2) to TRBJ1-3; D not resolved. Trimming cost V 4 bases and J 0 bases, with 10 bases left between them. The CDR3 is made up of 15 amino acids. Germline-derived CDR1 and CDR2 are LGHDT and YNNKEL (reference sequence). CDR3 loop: CASSRQSDSGNTIYF. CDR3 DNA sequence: TGTGCCAGCAGCCGTCAGTCCGACTCTGGAAACACCATATATTTT.

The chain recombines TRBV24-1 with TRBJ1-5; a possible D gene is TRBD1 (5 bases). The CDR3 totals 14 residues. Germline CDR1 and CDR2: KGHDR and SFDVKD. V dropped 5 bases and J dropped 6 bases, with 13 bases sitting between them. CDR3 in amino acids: CATSAKGGAQPQHF. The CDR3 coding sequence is TGTGCCACCAGTGCCAAGGGAGGGGCTCAGCCCCAGCATTTT.

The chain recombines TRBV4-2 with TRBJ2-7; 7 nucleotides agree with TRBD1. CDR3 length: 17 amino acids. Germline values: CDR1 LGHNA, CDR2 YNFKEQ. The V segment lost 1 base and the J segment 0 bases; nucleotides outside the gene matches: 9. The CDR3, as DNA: TGTGCCAGCAGCCAAGTCTTACGACAGGGAAGCTCCTACGAGCAGTACTTC. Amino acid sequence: CASSQVLRQGSSYEQYF.

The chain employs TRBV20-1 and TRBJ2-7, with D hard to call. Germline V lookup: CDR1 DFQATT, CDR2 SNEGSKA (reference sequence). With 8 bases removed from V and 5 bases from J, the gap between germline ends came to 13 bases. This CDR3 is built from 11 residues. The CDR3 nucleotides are TGCAGTCAAAACGACTTACACGAGCAGTACTTC. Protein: CSQNDLHEQYF.

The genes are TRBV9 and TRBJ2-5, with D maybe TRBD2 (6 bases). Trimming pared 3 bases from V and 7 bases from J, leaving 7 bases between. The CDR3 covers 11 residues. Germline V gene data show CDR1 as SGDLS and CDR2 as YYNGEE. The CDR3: CASSAGGTQYF. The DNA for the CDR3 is TGTGCCAGCAGCGCCGGGGGGACCCAGTACTTC.

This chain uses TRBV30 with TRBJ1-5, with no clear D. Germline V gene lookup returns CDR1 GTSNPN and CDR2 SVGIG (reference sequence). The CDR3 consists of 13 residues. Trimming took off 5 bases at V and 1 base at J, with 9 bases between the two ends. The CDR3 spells CAWQETSNQPQHF. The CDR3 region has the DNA TGTGCCTGGCAGGAGACGAGCAATCAGCCCCAGCATTTT.

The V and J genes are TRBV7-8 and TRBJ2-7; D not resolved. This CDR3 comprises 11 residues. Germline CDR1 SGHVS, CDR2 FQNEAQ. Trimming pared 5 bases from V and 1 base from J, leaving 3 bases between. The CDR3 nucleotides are TGTGCCAGCAGCCTATCCTACGAGCAGTACTTC. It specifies CASSLSYEQYF.

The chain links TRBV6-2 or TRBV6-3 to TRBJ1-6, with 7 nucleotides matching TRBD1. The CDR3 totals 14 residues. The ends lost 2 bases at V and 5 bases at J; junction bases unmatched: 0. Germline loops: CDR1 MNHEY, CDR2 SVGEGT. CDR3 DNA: TGTGCCAGCAGTTACGGGACAGATAATTCACCCCTCCACTTT. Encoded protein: CASSYGTDNSPLHF.

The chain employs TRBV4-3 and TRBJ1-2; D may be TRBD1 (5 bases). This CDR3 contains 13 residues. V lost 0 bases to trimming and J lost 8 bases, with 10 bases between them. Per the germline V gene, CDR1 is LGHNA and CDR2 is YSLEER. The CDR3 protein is CASSQELGGGYTF. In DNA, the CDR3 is TGCGCCAGCAGCCAAGAACTGGGGGGAGGCTACACCTTC.